These 26 T cell receptor beta chains share one sample of origin, sequenced in a study of cytomegalovirus exposure and HLA in healthy donors. It was with 60 Vbeta and 13 Jbeta primers that the PCR ran. Clones were read by immunoSEQ multiplex PCR, and TCRdb kept only the in-frame ones, dropping some. Of approximately 150,000 clones listed, about four fifths are singletons. Sequencing used PBMCs. Source of these receptors: a girl aged 10 to 17 in good health and CMV-seropositive.

This clone was counted once. This chain links TRBV18 with TRBJ1-2; 7 bases match TRBD1. This CDR3 has 13 amino acids. Per germline, CDR1 KGHSH and CDR2 LQKENI. The trim removed 2 bases at V and 3 bases at J, leaving 0 bases unmatched. The CDR3 loop reads CASSPGQDYGYTF. The CDR3 region has the DNA TGTGCCAGCTCACCAGGACAGGACTATGGCTACACCTTC.

Written as DNA, the CDR3 is TGTGCCAGCAGCACTGGACTAGCGGGGAGGTCCTACAATGAGCAGTTCTTC. Its translation is CASSTGLAGRSYNEQFF. The genes are TRBV7-6 and TRBJ2-1, with TRBD2 matching 12 bases. V gave up 5 bases and J gave up 1 base; unmatched junction bases: 6. Germline V gene sequence: CDR1 SGHVS, CDR2 FNYEAQ. This CDR3 has 17 residues.

The chain employs TRBV27 and TRBJ2-7, with TRBD1 matching 7 bases. Trimming took 2 bases from V and 2 from J; bases not matched to a gene: 9. Germline CDR1 reads MNHEY; CDR2 reads SMNVEV (reference sequence). This CDR3 comprises 16 residues. CDR3 protein: CASSLVVGGPPYEQYF. In nucleotides, the CDR3 is TGTGCCAGCAGTTTAGTGGTAGGGGGCCCACCCTACGAGCAGTACTTC.

The chain combines TRBV2 with TRBJ2-3; tentatively, D is TRBD1 (6 bases). Germline-derived CDR1 and CDR2 are SNHLY and FYNNEI. The CDR3 totals 16 residues. V was pared by 4 bases and J by 0 bases, with 14 bases between. The CDR3 nucleotides read TGTGCCAGCAGTGTACAGGGTATTCTTAGCACAGATACGCAGTATTTT. It codes for CASSVQGILSTDTQYF.

This clone was detected only once. The chain employs TRBV2 and TRBJ1-2; D gene ambiguous. The ends were cut back, 5 bases at V and 6 bases at J, with 13 bases in the middle. The CDR3 has 13 residues. Germline V gene sequence: CDR1 SNHLY, CDR2 FYNNEI. This CDR3 is CASSNDMGNGYTF. CDR3 nucleotide sequence: TGTGCCAGCAGTAACGACATGGGCAATGGCTACACCTTC.

This chain connects TRBV6-6 to TRBJ2-7; D not resolved. The CDR3 is 14 amino acids. The germline gives CDR1 MNHNY, CDR2 SVGAGI (reference sequence). V was cut by 7 bases and J by 1 base, with 14 bases left in between. The CDR3 DNA is TGTGCCAGCAACCAGGTCTTCCTTTCCTACGAGCAGTACTTC. Translated, it gives CASNQVFLSYEQYF.

The chain uses TRBV5-1 and TRBJ1-1; no firm D call. Looked up from germline, CDR1 is SGHRS and CDR2 is YFSETQ. V was pared by 3 bases and J by 1 base, with 13 bases between. The CDR3 is made up of 15 amino acids. The chain's CDR3 is CASSWEVGTNTEAFF. The CDR3, as DNA: TGCGCCAGCAGCTGGGAGGTGGGTACGAACACTGAAGCTTTCTTT.

The V gene is TRBV20-1, the J gene TRBJ1-2; maybe TRBD1 (6 bases). Germline CDR1 reads DFQATT; CDR2 reads SNEGSKA (reference sequence). The V and J ends lost 6 bases and 8 bases respectively, with 13 bases between them. The CDR3 sequence is 11 residues long. For the CDR3, the DNA is TGCAGTGCCCCGGACAGATACGGCTACACCTTC. Amino acids: CSAPDRYGYTF.

The chain couples TRBV4-1 to TRBJ1-6; D ambiguous. The CDR3 is made up of 17 amino acids. The germline gives CDR1 MGHRA, CDR2 YSYEKL. V was pared by 5 bases and J by 0 bases, with 14 bases between. CDR3 nucleotides: TGCGCCAGCAGCTCTCGGGAGGCTAGCTCCTATAATTCACCCCTCCACTTT. As protein: CASSSREASSYNSPLHF.

This clone was seen only once. The V and J genes are TRBV7-2 and TRBJ1-5; tentative D call: TRBD1 (6 bases). This CDR3 is 13 amino acids long. CDR1 is SGHTA, CDR2 FQGNSA, per germline. V shed 5 bases and J shed 4 bases, with 9 bases lying between them. DNA for the CDR3: TGTGCCAGCAGCCTTGGACAGAATCAGCCCCAGCATTTT. As protein: CASSLGQNQPQHF.

The rearrangement uses TRBV6-5 and TRBJ1-3; D is possibly TRBD1 (6 bases). This CDR3 comprises 16 residues. Germline lookup yields CDR1 MNHEY and CDR2 SVGAGI. Trimming removed 0 bases from V and 2 bases from J, with 11 bases in between. Here the CDR3 reads CASSYSAGAAGNTIYF. CDR3 nucleotides: TGTGCCAGCAGTTACTCGGCAGGGGCGGCTGGAAACACCATATATTTT.

This CDR3 is CASSVYIPGQGRTLEAFF. The DNA for the CDR3 is TGCGCCAGCAGTGTCTATATTCCGGGACAGGGGCGAACACTGGAAGCTTTCTTT. The chain is built from TRBV10-2 and TRBJ1-1, with 10 bases lining up with TRBD1. J gave up 8 bases and V 4 bases, and 19 bases lay outside the gene matches. This CDR3 has 18 residues. CDR1 and CDR2 (germline): WSHSY, SAAADI.

This clone was recorded only once. This sequence joins TRBV7-2 and TRBJ2-5; D is perhaps TRBD2 (6 bases). The tail of the sequence fits TRBJ2-7 better, so the J call may be wrong. Germline CDR1 reads SGHTA; CDR2 reads FQGNSA. There are 14 residues in the CDR3. The CDR3 DNA reads as TGTGCCAGCAGCTTGGGGAGGAGCTCCTACGAGCAGTACTTC. This translates into CASSLGRSSYEQYF.

The chain couples TRBV12-5 to TRBJ1-5, with 9 bases that match TRBD1. The CDR3 is 20 amino acids. Trimming removed 0 bases from V and 0 bases from J; junction bases left unmatched: 12. Germline V CDR1 and CDR2: LGHNT, FRNRAP. CDR3 region: CASGLVSLWDRAYSNQPQHF. DNA for the CDR3: TGTGCTAGTGGTTTGGTAAGCTTGTGGGACAGGGCATATAGCAATCAGCCCCAGCATTTT.

As for this clone: At one boundary the junction diverges from the germline segment, which might be a read error. In the same sample, other DNA sequences code for this CDR3. The J gene is TRBJ1-1, the V gene TRBV12-5; the match to TRBD1 covers 9 bases. The CDR3 loop spans 13 amino acids. The germline gives CDR1 LGHNT, CDR2 FRNRAP. CDR3 bases: TGTGCTAGTGGATTGGACAGGGGCACTGAAGCTTTCTTT. Amino acids: CASGLDRGTEAFF.

The chain links TRBV4-1 to TRBJ2-4, with 8 positions matching TRBD2. After removal of 2 bases from V and 4 bases from J, the junction contained 10 bases not matched to a gene. The CDR3 spans 17 residues. The germline V gene encodes CDR1 MGHRA and CDR2 YSYEKL. This CDR3 is CASSQPVRGAEKNIQYF. Written as DNA, the CDR3 is TGCGCCAGCAGCCAACCTGTGCGGGGGGCAGAAAAAAACATTCAGTACTTC.

This clone was recorded a few times. The chain uses TRBV10-1 and TRBJ1-2; D is possibly TRBD1 (6 bases). From germline, CDR1 is WNHNN and CDR2 SYGVQD (reference sequence). The germline V and J ends were trimmed by 3 bases and 4 bases, with 9 bases remaining between them. The CDR3 consists of 13 residues. CDR3 residues: CASSEGTSYGYTF. The CDR3 DNA sequence: TGCGCCAGCAGTGAAGGGACAAGCTATGGCTACACCTTC.

The rearrangement joins TRBV27 to TRBJ1-2; tentative D call: TRBD1 (6 bases). The CDR3 loop spans 15 amino acids. Trimming stripped 2 bases from V and 5 bases from J, with 15 bases between. CDR1 and CDR2 (germline): MNHEY, SMNVEV (reference sequence). This chain's CDR3 is CASSLAPDSPYGYTF. The CDR3 DNA reads as TGTGCCAGCAGTTTAGCACCGGACAGTCCGTATGGCTACACCTTC.

V gene TRBV5-1 combines with J gene TRBJ1-4; D is possibly TRBD1 (6 bases). Trimming took off 0 bases at V and 2 bases at J, with 17 bases between the two ends. Looked up from germline, CDR1 is SGHRS and CDR2 is YFSETQ. The CDR3 consists of 18 residues. The CDR3 here is CASSLGSGAPSTNEKLFF. CDR3 nucleotides: TGCGCCAGCAGCTTGGGTTCAGGGGCCCCCTCGACTAATGAAAAACTGTTTTTT.

The chain uses TRBV4-2 and TRBJ1-1; D may be TRBD1 (5 bases). This CDR3 region has 14 residues. V lost 1 base to trimming and J lost 4 bases, with 10 bases between them. The germline gives CDR1 LGHNA, CDR2 YNFKEQ. The CDR3 loop is CASSQADSSTEAFF. The CDR3 coding sequence is TGTGCCAGCAGCCAAGCAGACAGTTCCACTGAAGCTTTCTTT.

This clone was observed a handful of times. The V and J genes are TRBV6-1 and TRBJ2-1, with TRBD1 matching over 9 bases. J gave up 5 bases and V 6 bases, and 8 bases lay outside the gene matches. The length of the CDR3 is 15 residues. The V gene's germline CDR1 is MNHNS and CDR2 SASEGT. CDR3 sequence reads: CASRPTGGNNNEQFF. CDR3 DNA: TGTGCCAGCAGACCGACAGGGGGTAATAACAATGAGCAGTTCTTC.

This sequence joins TRBV4-1 and TRBJ1-4; perhaps TRBD1 as D (5 bases). The CDR3 has 15 amino acids. Germline V gene lookup returns CDR1 MGHRA and CDR2 YSYEKL. Trimming cost V 1 base and J 10 bases, with 16 bases left between them. The CDR3 spells CASSQVAREGRKLFF. CDR3 nucleotides: TGCGCCAGCAGCCAAGTAGCCAGGGAGGGGAGAAAACTGTTTTTT.

V and J are TRBV6-1 and TRBJ1-1, with 9 bases lining up with TRBD1. This CDR3 is built from 12 residues. Germline loops: CDR1 MNHNS, CDR2 SASEGT. CDR3 sequence (DNA): TGTGCAGGGGGACAGGGTAAAGCTGAAGCTTTCTTT. As protein: CAGGQGKAEAFF.

The chain recombines TRBV27 with TRBJ1-4, with 7 bases aligning to TRBD1. The CDR3 is 14 residues long. V was pared by 4 bases and J by 7 bases, with 6 bases of the junction left unmatched. Germline CDR1 MNHEY, CDR2 SMNVEV (reference sequence). The CDR3 DNA sequence: TGTGCCAGCAGTTCCGACAGGGTGGCTGAAAAACTGTTTTTT. Translating gives CASSSDRVAEKLFF.

Turning to this clone: This specimen includes other DNA sequences encoding the same CDR3. The chain is built from TRBV5-1 and TRBJ1-1; D may be TRBD1 (5 bases). Germline V CDR1 and CDR2: SGHRS, YFSETQ. V lost 2 bases to trimming and J lost 4 bases, with 12 bases between them. This CDR3 spans 14 amino acids. The CDR3, as DNA: TGCGCCAGCAGCTTCGTTGAAAGGGGCACTGAAGCTTTCTTT. This gives the protein CASSFVERGTEAFF.

This clone is a singleton in its sample. The chain joins TRBV7-2 to TRBJ2-1; D is unclear. Germline V gene lookup returns CDR1 SGHTA and CDR2 FQGNSA. Deletions cut 3 bases from V and 7 bases from J, with 7 bases between. The CDR3 runs to 12 residues. CDR3 DNA sequence: TGTGCCAGCAGCTTCGCAACAAATGAGCAGTTCTTC. Encoded protein: CASSFATNEQFF. The full variable domain, rest sourced from reference TRBV7-2 and TRBJ2-1, is GAGVSQSPSNKVTEKGKDVELRCDPISGHTALYWYRQSLGQGLEFLIYFQGNSAPDKSGLPSDRFSAERTGGSVSTLTIQRTQQEDSAVYLCASSFATNEQFFGPGTRLTVL.